These 30 T cell receptor beta chains share one sample of origin, sequenced in a study of cytomegalovirus exposure and HLA in healthy donors. The PCR employed 60 Vbeta primers together with 13 Jbeta primers. The table came from immunoSEQ multiplex PCR; TCRdb's copy has only in-frame clones and leaves some out. The repertoire holds 150,000 to 200,000 clones, with 68% as singletons. The sample consisted of PBMCs. The source of these receptors is a man aged 50-60 years in good health and CMV-seronegative.

This clone was detected only once. Additional DNA sequences in this sample encode the identical CDR3. V usage is TRBV7-2 and J usage is TRBJ1-5; the D is unclear. The CDR3 has 13 amino acids. Trimming removed 5 bases from V and 3 bases from J, with 8 bases in between. Germline V gives CDR1 SGHTA, CDR2 FQGNSA. CDR3 bases: TGTGCCAGCAGCCCACGGTCCAATCAGCCCCAGCATTTT. Encoded protein: CASSPRSNQPQHF. The variable domain in full, completed from reference TRBV7-2 and TRBJ1-5, reads GAGVSQSPSNKVTEKGKDVELRCDPISGHTALYWYRQSLGQGLEFLIYFQGNSAPDKSGLPSDRFSAERTGGSVSTLTIQRTQQEDSAVYLCASSPRSNQPQHFGDGTRLSIL.

V usage is TRBV5-1 and J usage is TRBJ2-1, with 10 bases matching TRBD1. The CDR3 contains 16 residues. With 2 bases clipped from V and 2 bases from J, the junction kept 4 bases outside the gene matches. Germline V gene data show CDR1 as SGHRS and CDR2 as YFSETQ. The CDR3 bases are TGCGCCAGCAGCTTCGGGACAGGGGACGCCTACAATGAGCAGTTCTTC. It encodes CASSFGTGDAYNEQFF. Full variable domain (rest looked up from reference TRBV5-1 and TRBJ2-1): KAGVTQTPRYLIKTRGQQVTLSCSPISGHRSVSWYQQTPGQGLQFLFEYFSETQRNKGNFPGRFSGRQFSNSRSEMNVSTLELGDSALYLCASSFGTGDAYNEQFFGPGTRLTVL.

The chain combines TRBV5-1 with TRBJ2-7, with 8 bases fitting TRBD2. Per germline, CDR1 SGHRS and CDR2 YFSETQ. The V and J ends lost 4 bases and 7 bases, in that order; junction bases with no gene match: 19. There are 17 residues in the CDR3. The DNA of the CDR3 is TGCGCCAGCAGCCCTTCCGGGACTAGTTTATCCCTTAAAGAGCAGTACTTC. It specifies CASSPSGTSLSLKEQYF.

The chain combines TRBV2 with TRBJ1-1; no firm D call. Trimming removed 4 bases at V and 1 base at J, with 4 bases between. Germline V lookup: CDR1 SNHLY, CDR2 FYNNEI. This CDR3 has 12 amino acids. The CDR3: CASSAGNTEAFF. The CDR3 DNA sequence: TGTGCCAGCAGTGCCGGGAACACTGAAGCTTTCTTT.

This clone was counted a few times. This chain uses TRBV2 with TRBJ2-3; perhaps TRBD2 as D (6 bases). This CDR3 is built from 14 residues. V shed 4 bases and J shed 2 bases, with 10 bases lying between them. CDR1 SNHLY and CDR2 FYNNEI come from the germline V gene. CDR3 protein: CASSVQRATDTQYF. The CDR3 DNA reads as TGTGCCAGCAGTGTCCAGCGGGCCACAGATACGCAGTATTTT.

The chain couples TRBV4-2 to TRBJ2-3, with 9 positions matching TRBD2. V was pared by 4 bases and J by 0 bases, with 8 bases of the junction left unmatched. The CDR3 sequence is 17 residues long. Germline CDR1 LGHNA, CDR2 YNFKEQ. CDR3 sequence: CASSLTVAGASTDTQYF. CDR3 nucleotide sequence: TGTGCCAGCAGCCTAACCGTAGCGGGGGCTAGCACAGATACGCAGTATTTT.

The chain is built from TRBV18 and TRBJ1-2, with 7 bases that match TRBD1. The V and J ends lost 3 bases and 6 bases, in that order; junction bases with no gene match: 1. Germline V gene data show CDR1 as KGHSH and CDR2 as LQKENI. CDR3 length equals 12 residues. DNA of the CDR3: TGTGCCAGCTCACCGGGGACAGATGGCTACACCTTC. Its protein product is CASSPGTDGYTF.

Details on this clone: In the same sample, other DNA sequences code for this CDR3. This rearrangement joins TRBV18 to TRBJ1-1; 9 bases agree with TRBD1. With V trimmed by 3 bases and J by 1 base, 3 bases remained unmatched. The CDR3 has 15 residues. CDR1 and CDR2 (germline): KGHSH, LQKENI. The CDR3 region is CASSPRQGGNTEAFF. Here the CDR3 DNA reads TGTGCCAGCTCACCGAGACAGGGGGGGAACACTGAAGCTTTCTTT.

The chain joins TRBV11-2 to TRBJ1-1; no definite D call. The CDR3 totals 11 residues. With 4 bases removed from V and 4 bases from J, the gap between germline ends came to 4 bases. CDR1 and CDR2 (germline): SGHAT, FQNNGV. The CDR3 spells CASSSLTEAFF. The CDR3 coding sequence is TGTGCCAGCAGCTCCCTCACTGAAGCTTTCTTT.

The gene calls are TRBV5-1 and TRBJ2-7, with a tentative D call TRBD1 (6 bases). V lost 5 bases and J 3 bases, leaving 9 bases between the germline ends. The CDR3 length is 12 residues. In germline, CDR1 is SGHRS, CDR2 YFSETQ. The CDR3 loop reads CASSGRGYEQYF. CDR3 sequence (DNA): TGCGCCAGCAGTGGCAGGGGCTACGAGCAGTACTTC.

This clone was picked up a small number of times. The CDR3 nucleotides read TGTGCCAGCTCCGGGATCAGGGGGGAATCTGGGGCCAACGTCCTGACTTTC. Its translation is CASSGIRGESGANVLTF. This sequence joins TRBV11-2 and TRBJ2-6; TRBD1 might be the D (7 bases). The CDR3 spans 17 residues. The ends were cut back, 8 bases at V and 1 base at J, with 18 bases in the middle. Germline CDR1 is SGHAT and CDR2 is FQNNGV. Variable domain in full (rest from reference TRBV11-2 and TRBJ2-6): EAGVAQSPRYKIIEKRQSVAFWCNPISGHATLYWYQQILGQGPKLLIQFQNNGVVDDSQLPKDRFSAERLKGVDSTLKIQPAKLEDSAVYLCASSGIRGESGANVLTFGAGSRLTVL.

The chain has TRBV5-1 and TRBJ1-2; no definite D call. The CDR3 is 14 amino acids. Trimming pared 2 bases from V and 3 bases from J, leaving 11 bases between. Germline-derived CDR1 and CDR2 are SGHRS and YFSETQ. The CDR3 sequence is CASSFTPEDYGYTF. Here the CDR3 DNA reads TGCGCCAGCAGCTTTACACCCGAGGACTATGGCTACACCTTC.

The chain combines TRBV19 with TRBJ1-4; 11 bases are shared with TRBD1. After removal of 5 bases from V and 7 bases from J, the junction contained 6 bases not matched to a gene. The CDR3 is made up of 15 amino acids. Germline V CDR1 and CDR2: LNHDA, SQIVND (reference sequence). CDR3 in amino acids: CASSSAGTGGEKLFF. The DNA for the CDR3 is TGTGCCAGTAGTTCCGCCGGGACAGGGGGTGAAAAACTGTTTTTT.

This clone was observed a few times. The V gene is TRBV7-9, the J gene TRBJ1-2; TRBD1 matches at 7 bases. Germline CDR1 reads SEHNR; CDR2 reads FQNEAQ (reference sequence). The CDR3 totals 14 residues. Losses at the gene ends were 2 bases for V and 3 bases for J; bases not matched to a gene: 3. The CDR3 sequence: CASSLLTGDYGYTF. As DNA, the CDR3 is TGTGCCAGCAGCTTACTAACAGGGGACTATGGCTACACCTTC.

The chain is built from TRBV25-1 and TRBJ2-7; tentatively, D is TRBD1 (5 bases). Per germline, CDR1 MGHDK and CDR2 SYGVNS. CDR3 length equals 15 residues. Deletions cut 5 bases from V and 2 bases from J, with 16 bases between. CDR3 bases: TGTGCCAGCAGTTCGGGCAGGGCAGGCACCTACGAGCAGTACTTC. Protein sequence: CASSSGRAGTYEQYF.

J is TRBJ1-3 and V is TRBV11-2; TRBD1 is a possible D gene (5 bases). V dropped 7 bases and J dropped 4 bases, with 11 bases sitting between them. Germline V CDR1 and CDR2: SGHAT, FQNNGV. The CDR3 consists of 13 residues. Written as DNA, the CDR3 is TGTGCCAGCACCCTGTCAGGGGGAAACACCATATATTTT. Translating gives CASTLSGGNTIYF.

The V and J genes are TRBV7-2 and TRBJ2-2; 13 bases are shared with TRBD2. The CDR3 spans 16 residues. V lost 5 bases to trimming and J lost 5 bases; unmatched junction nucleotides: 5. CDR1 SGHTA and CDR2 FQGNSA come from the germline V gene. The CDR3 region is CASSPQGLAGTGELFF. The CDR3 nucleotides read TGTGCCAGCAGCCCCCAGGGACTAGCGGGGACCGGGGAGCTGTTTTTT.

This sequence joins TRBV27 and TRBJ2-2; TRBD1 matches at 8 bases. Looked up from germline, CDR1 is MNHEY and CDR2 is SMNVEV (reference sequence). Unmatched junction bases numbered 6, after V lost 4 bases and J lost 5 bases. This CDR3 has 15 residues. The CDR3 protein is CASSSGTGRTGELFF. The CDR3 nucleotides read TGTGCCAGCAGTTCGGGGACAGGTCGGACCGGGGAGCTGTTTTTT.

This chain uses TRBV4-1 with TRBJ1-1; maybe TRBD1 (6 bases). This CDR3 has 14 residues. Germline V lookup: CDR1 MGHRA, CDR2 YSYEKL. V was cut by 1 base and J by 4 bases, with 10 bases left in between. The CDR3 sequence is CASSQAQGLTEAFF. CDR3 DNA sequence: TGCGCCAGCAGCCAAGCCCAGGGGCTCACTGAAGCTTTCTTT.

This chain connects TRBV2 to TRBJ2-1; D possibly corresponds to TRBD1 (6 bases). Trimming shortened V by 0 bases and J by 1 base, and 7 bases separated the two germline ends. The germline CDR1 and CDR2 sequences are SNHLY and FYNNEI. The CDR3 runs to 15 residues. The CDR3 nucleotides read TGTGCCAGCAGTGAAGCACAGGGTTCCTACAATGAGCAGTTCTTC. It encodes CASSEAQGSYNEQFF.

This clone was picked up a small number of times. The rearrangement links TRBV19 to TRBJ1-2; D may be TRBD1 (5 bases). The V and J ends lost 0 bases and 7 bases respectively, with 9 bases between them. CDR1 LNHDA and CDR2 SQIVND come from the germline V gene (reference sequence). This CDR3 is 13 amino acids long. This CDR3 is CASSIDSDIGYTF. The CDR3 DNA is TGTGCCAGTAGTATAGATTCGGACATTGGCTACACCTTC. The full variable domain, completed using reference TRBV19 and TRBJ1-2, is DGGITQSPKYLFRKEGQNVTLSCEQNLNHDAMYWYRQDPGQGLRLIYYSQIVNDFQKGDIAEGYSVSREKKESFPLTVTSAQKNPTAFYLCASSIDSDIGYTFGSGTRLTVV.

This chain joins TRBV28 and TRBJ1-4; D unclear. The CDR3 extends over 11 amino acids. Germline V gene data show CDR1 as MDHEN and CDR2 as SYDVKM. The germline V and J ends were trimmed by 6 bases and 10 bases, with 9 bases remaining between them. CDR3 in amino acids: CASSLAGKLFF. DNA for the CDR3: TGTGCCAGCAGCTTAGCAGGAAAACTGTTTTTT. Full variable domain (outside the CDR3, taken from reference TRBV28 and TRBJ1-4): DVKVTQSSRYLVKRTGEKVFLECVQDMDHENMFWYRQDPGLGLRLIYFSYDVKMKEKGDIPEGYSVSREKKERFSLILESASTNQTSMYLCASSLAGKLFFGSGTQLSVL.

This sequence joins TRBV5-1 and TRBJ2-5; D is ambiguous. Trimming took off 5 bases at V and 0 bases at J, with 8 bases between the two ends. The CDR3 runs to 13 residues. Germline V gene lookup returns CDR1 SGHRS and CDR2 YFSETQ. CDR3 coding DNA: TGCGCCAGCAGGGTCCAGGACCAAGAGACCCAGTACTTC. Amino acids: CASRVQDQETQYF.

Notes on this clone: Sequence at one end of the junction differs from germline and may be a read error. This chain links TRBV5-6 with TRBJ1-1; D not certain. CDR3 size: 11 residues. CDR1 is SGHDT, CDR2 YYEEEE, per germline. CDR3 sequence: CASILNTEAFF. The CDR3, as DNA: TGTGCCAGCATCTTGAACACTGAAGCTTTCTTT.

The V and J genes are TRBV7-3 and TRBJ2-4; D perhaps matches TRBD1 (6 bases). This CDR3 has 17 amino acids. V shed 0 bases and J shed 0 bases, with 12 bases lying between them. CDR1 is SGHTA and CDR2 is FQGTGA in the germline V gene. CDR3: CASSLTRGHVAKNIQYF. CDR3 DNA sequence: TGTGCCAGCAGCTTAACCAGGGGCCACGTAGCCAAAAACATTCAGTACTTC.

J is TRBJ1-6 and V is TRBV7-8; the D is unclear. Trimming shortened V by 1 base and J by 10 bases, and 8 bases separated the two germline ends. Looked up from germline, CDR1 is SGHVS and CDR2 is FQNEAQ. This CDR3 has 13 residues. This chain's CDR3 is CASSLENMSPLHF. The CDR3 DNA reads as TGTGCCAGCAGCTTAGAAAATATGTCACCCCTCCACTTT.

The CDR3 loop is CASSYPTSGYEQYF. The CDR3 nucleotides read TGTGCCAGCAGCTACCCGACTAGCGGCTACGAGCAGTACTTC. The chain employs TRBV7-9 and TRBJ2-7; TRBD2 matches 9 bases. The junction had 4 bases not matched to a gene; V was cut back by 4 bases and J by 3 bases. CDR3 length equals 14 residues. CDR1 SEHNR and CDR2 FQNEAQ come from the germline V gene (reference sequence).

The chain uses TRBV6-4 and TRBJ2-7; tentatively, D is TRBD1 (5 bases). This CDR3 has 14 residues. Trimming removed 5 bases at V and 4 bases at J, with 15 bases between. Germline loops: CDR1 MRHNA, CDR2 SNTAGT. In DNA form, the CDR3 reads TGTGCCAGCAGTCGTGAGCCAGGGATTTACGAGCAGTACTTC. Translating it yields CASSREPGIYEQYF.

This clone was observed a handful of times. This chain uses TRBV6-1 with TRBJ1-1; maybe TRBD1 (6 bases). Deletions cut 8 bases from V and 5 bases from J, with 18 bases between. The CDR3 covers 14 residues. Germline-derived CDR1 and CDR2 are MNHNS and SASEGT. CDR3 bases: TGTGCCAGCGGGGCGGGGGGCGCGGATACTGAAGCTTTCTTT. This encodes CASGAGGADTEAFF.

The table lists this clone with a few counts. The rearrangement joins TRBV10-1 to TRBJ1-6; tentatively, D is TRBD1 (5 bases). The V gene's germline CDR1 is WNHNN and CDR2 SYGVQD (reference sequence). The CDR3 is 12 amino acids. The V end was cut by 4 bases, the J end by 9 bases, with 7 bases between. The CDR3 DNA is TGCGCCAGCAGTGCCGGGGGTTCACCCCTCCACTTT. Translation gives CASSAGGSPLHF.